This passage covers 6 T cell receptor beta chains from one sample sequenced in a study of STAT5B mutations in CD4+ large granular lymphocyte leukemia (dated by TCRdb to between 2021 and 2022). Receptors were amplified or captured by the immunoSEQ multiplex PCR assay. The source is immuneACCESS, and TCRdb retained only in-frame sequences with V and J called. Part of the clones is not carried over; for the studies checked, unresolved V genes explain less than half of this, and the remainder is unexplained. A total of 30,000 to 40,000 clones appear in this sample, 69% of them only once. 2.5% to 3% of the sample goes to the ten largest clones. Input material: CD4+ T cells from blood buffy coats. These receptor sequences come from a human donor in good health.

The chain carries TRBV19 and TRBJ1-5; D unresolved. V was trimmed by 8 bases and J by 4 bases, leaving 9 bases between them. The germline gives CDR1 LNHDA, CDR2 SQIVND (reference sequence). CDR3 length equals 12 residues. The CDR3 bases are TGTGCCAGTCCGATTTTAAATCAGCCCCAGCATTTT. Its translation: CASPILNQPQHF.

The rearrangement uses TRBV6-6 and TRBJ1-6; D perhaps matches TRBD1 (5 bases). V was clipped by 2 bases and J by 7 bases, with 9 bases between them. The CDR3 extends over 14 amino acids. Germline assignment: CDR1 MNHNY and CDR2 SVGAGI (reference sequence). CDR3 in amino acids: CASSYLRENSPLHF. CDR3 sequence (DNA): TGTGCCAGCAGTTACCTCAGGGAAAATTCACCCCTCCACTTT.

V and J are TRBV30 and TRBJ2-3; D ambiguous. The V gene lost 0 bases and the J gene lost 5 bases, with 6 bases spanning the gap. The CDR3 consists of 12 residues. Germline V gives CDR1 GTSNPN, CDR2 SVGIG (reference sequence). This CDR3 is CAWSVARDTQYF. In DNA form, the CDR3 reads TGTGCCTGGAGTGTAGCGAGAGATACGCAGTATTTT.

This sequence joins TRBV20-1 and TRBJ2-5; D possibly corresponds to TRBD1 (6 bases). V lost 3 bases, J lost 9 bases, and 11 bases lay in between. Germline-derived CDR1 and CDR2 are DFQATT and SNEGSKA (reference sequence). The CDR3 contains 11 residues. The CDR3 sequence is CSASLGGSQYF. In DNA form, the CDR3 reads TGCAGTGCTAGCCTAGGGGGTTCCCAGTACTTC.

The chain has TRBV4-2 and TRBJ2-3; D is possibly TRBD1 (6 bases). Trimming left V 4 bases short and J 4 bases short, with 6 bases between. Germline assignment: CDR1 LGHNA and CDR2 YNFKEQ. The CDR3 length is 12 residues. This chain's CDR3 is CASSPGADTQYF. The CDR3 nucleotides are TGTGCCAGCAGCCCAGGGGCAGATACGCAGTATTTT.

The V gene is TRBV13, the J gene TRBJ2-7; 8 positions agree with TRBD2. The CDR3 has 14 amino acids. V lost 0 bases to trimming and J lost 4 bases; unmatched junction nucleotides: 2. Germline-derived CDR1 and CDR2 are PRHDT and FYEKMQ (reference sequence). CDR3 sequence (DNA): TGTGCCAGCAGCTTAGGATCGGGAGGGTACGAGCAGTACTTC. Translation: CASSLGSGGYEQYF.